A single sample is the source of the 6 T cell receptor beta chains below, sequenced in a study of T cells in Graves' hyperthyroidism and ophthalmopathy. From RNA transcripts, TCR beta CDR3 regions were amplified. First-round RT-PCR targeting the TCR CDR3 was performed with the HTBI primer set. TCRdb re-derived calls from the multiplex PCR reads in MiXCR, one entry per CDR3 protein. The sample carries roughly 640,000 distinct CDR3 sequences, roughly 16% recorded once. The specimen was blood. These receptors all stem from a woman aged 40 to 50 with Graves' ophthalmopathy.

This clonotype was recorded at least ten times. The chain carries TRBV3-1 and TRBJ1-1; unclear D gene. In germline, CDR1 is LGHDT, CDR2 YNNKEL (reference sequence). CDR3 size: 13 residues. The V gene lost 4 bases and the J gene lost 8 bases, with 14 bases spanning the gap. CDR3 sequence (DNA): TGTGCCAGCAGCCGTCGTGGCAGCGAAGAAGCTTTCTTT. Translating gives CASSRRGSEEAFF.

Points on this clonotype: This may stem from a read error, because a much larger clone lies one nucleotide away. The rearrangement uses TRBV7-3 and TRBJ2-1; D may be TRBD2 (6 bases). V lost 5 bases and J lost 7, with 21 bases in between. Germline V lookup: CDR1 SGHTA, CDR2 FQGTGA. The length of the CDR3 is 16 residues. CDR3 in amino acids: CASSLGGGQARNEQFF. CDR3 nucleotides: TGTGCCAGCAGCCTCGGGGGAGGCCAGGCTAGGAATGAGCAGTTCTTC.

This clonotype was observed many times. This chain connects TRBV2 to TRBJ2-7, with D perhaps being TRBD1 or TRBD2 (6 bases each). This CDR3 comprises 15 residues. Germline V gene data show CDR1 as SNHLY and CDR2 as FYNNEI. The V and J ends lost 2 bases and 6 bases respectively, with 17 bases between them. The DNA of the CDR3 is TGTGCCAGCAGTGAACGGGGGCCGGCGGGTGGCGAGCAGTACTTC. It translates to CASSERGPAGGEQYF.

This clonotype has a count of ten or more. This sequence joins TRBV4-1 and TRBJ2-3; maybe TRBD2 (6 bases). The V gene's germline CDR1 is MGHRA and CDR2 YSYEKL. CDR3 length equals 17 residues. The germline V and J ends were trimmed by 0 bases and 1 base, with 14 bases remaining between them. The CDR3 bases are TGCGCCAGCAGCCAAGAAGGGCGGGGAAGGGGCACAGATACGCAGTATTTT. It is translated as CASSQEGRGRGTDTQYF.

This chain links TRBV15 with TRBJ2-5; D gene unclear. Germline-derived CDR1 and CDR2 are LNHNV and YYDKDF (reference sequence). V dropped 0 bases and J dropped 3 bases, with 8 bases sitting between them. This CDR3 contains 14 residues. The chain's CDR3 is CATSRDQAEETQYF. The CDR3 DNA is TGTGCCACCAGCAGAGATCAGGCAGAAGAGACCCAGTACTTC. Together with reference TRBV15 and TRBJ2-5, the CDR3 gives the full variable domain: DAMVIQNPRYQVTQFGKPVTLSCSQTLNHNVMYWYQQKSSQAPKLLFHYYDKDFNNEADTPDNFQSRRPNTSFCFLDIRSPGLGDTAMYLCATSRDQAEETQYFGPGTRLLVL.

Of note for this clonotype: A clone one base away is much larger, so this may be a read error. The chain has TRBV5-1 and TRBJ2-3, with 10 bases fitting TRBD2. CDR1 and CDR2 (germline): SGHRS, YFSETQ. The length of the CDR3 is 15 residues. The CDR3 loop reads CVSSGGLAFTDTQYF. In nucleotides, the CDR3 is TGCGTCAGCAGCGGGGGACTAGCGTTCACAGATACGCAGTATTTT.